The text below deals with one T cell receptor (beta chain). Which antigen it targets is not known. Per-nucleotide qualities are absent, and no much larger clonotype sits a single base away. The label giving this sample's time point can be read as: week 47, end of study. Every vaccine dose consisted of 300 ug of a 20-mer mutant IDH1 peptide in Montanide, administered subcutaneously together with topical imiquimod. Across visits V03 through V10, patients got a total of eight vaccinations, given in weeks 1, 3, 5, 7, 11, 15, 19 and 23. All donors had newly diagnosed IDH1-mutant astrocytomas of WHO grade 3 or 4 that showed loss of nuclear ATRX. The samples were drawn from NOA16, a multicentre, single-arm, open-label phase I trial in Germany that tested a mutant IDH1 peptide vaccine in humans for the first time. Genomic DNA for TCRB sequencing was extracted from EDTA blood using the DNeasy Blood and Tissue Kit.

The data are from a study of a mutant IDH1 vaccine in newly diagnosed glioma (dated by TCRdb to 2020 to 2023). Turning to the overall study: Vaccination started 4-6 weeks after radiotherapy alone, or was given together with temozolomide cycles in the groups whose treatment included chemotherapy. Of the approximately 30 treated patients, approximately 62% were male and around 40% were female, and the mean age was approximately 39 years. Before enrollment, patients had received standard therapy of radiotherapy alone, temozolomide alone, or radiochemotherapy with temozolomide; most received the combination. Visit V12 was the week-35 safety follow-up and visit V13 was the week-47 end of study. Peripheral blood was collected at six visits: V03 (baseline), V05, V07, V10, V12 and V13. For exploratory analyses, approximately 25 treated patients had longitudinal TCRB deep sequencing done wherever samples were available.

Receptor libraries were prepared by the immunoSEQ multiplex PCR assay. Rearranged TCR beta chain sequences were amplified using the hsTCRB Kit according to the manufacturer's protocol. Sequencing of TCRB libraries was carried out on an Illumina MiSeq. Regarding the original processing steps: The proprietary platform of the kit vendor was used for demultiplexing, trimming and gene mapping. This is the immuneACCESS table as TCRdb keeps it, with only in-frame sequences that have V and J called. A part of the clones is gone; compared with another copy, unresolved V genes explain less than half, and the rest is unexplained. V and J calls and clone size come straight from that table; D and trimming were deduced from the DNA. The sample table contains about 56,000 clones; only one count was recorded for about 71% of them. The ten most abundant clones make up roughly 5% of the sample. General conclusions and limits of the study: Across multiple MHC alleles, vaccine-induced immune responses were seen in just over 90% of patients. Pseudoprogression seemed to be unrelated to changes in the top peripheral T cell clonotypes found by TCRB sequencing. According to the authors, sample limitations meant that analyses of patient blood samples could not be reproduced. PBMC samples for TCRB deep sequencing were selected based on availability.

CDR1 SGHVS and CDR2 FQNEAQ were looked up in the germline V gene. V is clipped by 5 bases and J by 3 bases, and the sequence between their germline boundaries is 17 bases long. The CDR3 has 15 amino acids, counting the end cysteine and phenylalanine. Just CDR3 DNA is preserved here, 45 bases in frame from base 1. This TCR came from a man between 50 and 59 years old with glioma. The sample consisted of PBMCs, taken from a glioma patient whose treatment included an IDH1 peptide vaccine. Recombination connected TRBV7-8 to TRBJ2-7; the D gene is possibly TRBD2, with 6 bases matching. DNA sequence: TGTGCCAGCAGCATCGACCCGGGAGCAATCTACGAGCAGTACTTC. Translated, this gives CASSIDPGAIYEQYF.